Described below is a single T cell receptor beta chain sequence and its context. Preparation of the TCRbeta library used unique molecular identifiers. TCRdb analysed the PCR reads with MiXCR anew, one entry per CDR3 protein. The data hold approximately 420,000 distinct CDR3 sequences, with roughly 11% observed a single time. This entry comes from a study of T-cell reconstitution after alpha-beta-depleted transplantation in children. Trimming took 6 bases from V and 1 from J; bases not matched to a gene: 0. This CDR3 contains 13 residues. Germline CDR1 is MNHEY and CDR2 is SMNVEV (reference sequence). The V call is TRBV27, the J call TRBJ1-5; 7 positions match TRBD1. This sequence was found in a human donor who donated a stem cell graft to a child with acute myeloid leukemia. The input for sequencing was PBMCs from the stem cell graft donor, taken from the stem cell graft. In DNA form, the CDR3 reads TGTGCCAGCAGAGGGGGCAGCAATCAGCCCCAGCATTTT. It codes for CASRGGSNQPQHF.